Detailed here is one TCR beta chain. The data are from a study of radiation and T cells in renal cell carcinoma. The time point is: blood 2 weeks post-SBRT. Treatment specified: 15 Gy SBRT to primary tumor, nephrectomy 4 weeks later. Clones were sequenced by immunoSEQ multiplex PCR, and TCRdb holds only the in-frame ones, with some missing. This sample has roughly 130,000 clones, with roughly four fifths found just once. The V end lost 4 bases, the J end lost 0 bases, and 9 bases lay between the germline ends. The CDR3 covers 14 residues. Germline V gene sequence: CDR1 LNHDA, CDR2 SQIVND (reference sequence).

This TCR derives from a woman aged 55-75 years with renal cell carcinoma. The source material was blood, sampled from a patient whose treatment included radiotherapy and nephrectomy. The chain couples TRBV19 to TRBJ1-2; D remains ambiguous. CDR3 DNA sequence: TGTGCCAGTAGTAGGCAGATAGCTAACTATGGCTACACCTTC. Its translation: CASSRQIANYGYTF.